This is a list of T cell receptor beta chains from one sample in a study of OX40 agonist ivuxolimab in advanced cancers. Using immunoSEQ multiplex PCR, the repertoire was profiled, and TCRdb retains in-frame clones only, with some absent. The sample includes under 25,000 clones, roughly 78% of them seen just once. The sample here was CD4+ or CD8+ T cells sorted from blood, taken in a trial of the OX40 agonist ivuxolimab. These receptors all come from an adult with an advanced solid tumor such as melanoma, head and neck, liver or kidney cancer. Both conserved end residues are part of each CDR3. The order of the fields is V gene, CDR3 protein.

>TRBV9
CASGGVSGANVLTF
>TRBV19
CASNARGTNSPLHF
>TRBV7-9
CASSLGTTSGFYEQYF
>TRBV28
CASSSSGTGVGNTEAFF
>TRBV4-3
CASSQESNQPQHF
>TRBV2
CAHIGAGAYNEQFF
>TRBV29-1
CSPVGGYSILNTGELFF
>TRBV7-9
CASSANSVEQYF
>TRBV9
CASSVVPGGVIGTEAFF
>TRBV6-5
CALLVGTWTFF
>TRBV6-5
CASSPRDTDTQYF
>TRBV27
CASSLSGRGYNEQFF
>TRBV11-2
CASSLGGVLWGETQYF
>TRBV30
CAWGVVGHEQYF
>TRBV7-3
CASSIMGLPTDTQYF
>TRBV11-2
CASKLGAYEQYF
>TRBV20-1
CSASYNEQFF
>TRBV28
CASSLRQGADEQYF